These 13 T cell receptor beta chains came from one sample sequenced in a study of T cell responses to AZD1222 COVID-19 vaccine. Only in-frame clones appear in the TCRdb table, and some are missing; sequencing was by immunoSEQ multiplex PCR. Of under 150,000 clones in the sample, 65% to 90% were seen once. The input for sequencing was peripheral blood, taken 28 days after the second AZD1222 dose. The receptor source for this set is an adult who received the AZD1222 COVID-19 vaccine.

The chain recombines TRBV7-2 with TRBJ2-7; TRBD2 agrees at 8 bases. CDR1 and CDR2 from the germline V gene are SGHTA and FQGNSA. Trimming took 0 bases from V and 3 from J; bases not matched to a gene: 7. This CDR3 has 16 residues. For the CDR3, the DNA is TGTGCCAGCAGCTTAGCAGATATCGGGGGGGGCTACGAGCAGTACTTC. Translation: CASSLADIGGGYEQYF. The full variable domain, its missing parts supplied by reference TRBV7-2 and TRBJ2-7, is GAGVSQSPSNKVTEKGKDVELRCDPISGHTALYWYRQSLGQGLEFLIYFQGNSAPDKSGLPSDRFSAERTGGSVSTLTIQRTQQEDSAVYLCASSLADIGGGYEQYFGPGTRLTVT.

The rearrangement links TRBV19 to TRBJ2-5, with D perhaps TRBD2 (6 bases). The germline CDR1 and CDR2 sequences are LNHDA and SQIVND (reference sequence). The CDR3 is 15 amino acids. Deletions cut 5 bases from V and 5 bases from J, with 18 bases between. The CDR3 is CASSRHRDLGETQYF. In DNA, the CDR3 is TGTGCCAGTAGTCGCCACCGGGACTTGGGGGAGACCCAGTACTTC.

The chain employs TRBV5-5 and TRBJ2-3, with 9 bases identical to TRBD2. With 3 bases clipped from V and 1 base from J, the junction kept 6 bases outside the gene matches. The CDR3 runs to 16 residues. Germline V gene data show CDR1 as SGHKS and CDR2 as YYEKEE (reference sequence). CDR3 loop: CASSSRLAVRTDTQYF. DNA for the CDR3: TGTGCCAGCAGCTCTCGACTAGCGGTGCGCACAGATACGCAGTATTTT.

The chain's CDR3 is CASNDDSSNQPQHF. CDR3 in DNA: TGTGCCAGCAACGACGACAGTAGCAATCAGCCCCAGCATTTT. V gene TRBV28 combines with J gene TRBJ1-5; D may be TRBD1 (5 bases). With 7 bases removed from V and 0 bases from J, the gap between germline ends came to 10 bases. Germline loops: CDR1 MDHEN, CDR2 SYDVKM. This CDR3 contains 14 residues.

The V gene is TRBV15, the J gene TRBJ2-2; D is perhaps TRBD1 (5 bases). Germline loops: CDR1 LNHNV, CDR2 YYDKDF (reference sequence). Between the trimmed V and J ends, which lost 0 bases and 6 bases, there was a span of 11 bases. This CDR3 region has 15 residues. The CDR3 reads CATSRDRKGPGELFF. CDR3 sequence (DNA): TGTGCCACCAGCAGAGATCGGAAGGGGCCCGGGGAGCTGTTTTTT.

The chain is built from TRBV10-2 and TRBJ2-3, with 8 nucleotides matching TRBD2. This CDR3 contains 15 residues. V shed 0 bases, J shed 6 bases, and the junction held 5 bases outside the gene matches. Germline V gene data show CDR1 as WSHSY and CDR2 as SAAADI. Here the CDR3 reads CASSESSGGLDTQYF. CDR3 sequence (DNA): TGCGCCAGCAGTGAGTCTTCGGGGGGGCTGGATACGCAGTATTTT.

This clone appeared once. CDR3 DNA: TGTGCCAGCAAAAGATACTCTGGAAACACCATATATTTT. It yields the protein CASKRYSGNTIYF. The rearrangement links TRBV6-5 to TRBJ1-3, with D uncertain. Between the trimmed V and J ends, which lost 7 bases and 0 bases, there was a span of 7 bases. In germline, CDR1 is MNHEY, CDR2 SVGAGI. There are 13 residues in the CDR3.

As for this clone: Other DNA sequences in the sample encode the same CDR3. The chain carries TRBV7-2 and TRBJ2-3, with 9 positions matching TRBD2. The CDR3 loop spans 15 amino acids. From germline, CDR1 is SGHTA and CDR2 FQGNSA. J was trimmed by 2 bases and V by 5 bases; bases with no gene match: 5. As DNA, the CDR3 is TGTGCCAGCAGCCTCGCGGGGGGGCCCACAGATACGCAGTATTTT. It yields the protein CASSLAGGPTDTQYF.

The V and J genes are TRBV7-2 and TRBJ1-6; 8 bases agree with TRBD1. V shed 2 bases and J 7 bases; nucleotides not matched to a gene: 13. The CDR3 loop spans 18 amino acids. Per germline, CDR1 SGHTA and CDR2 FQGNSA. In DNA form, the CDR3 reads TGTGCCAGCAGCTTACGAATCGGGCAGGGGGCTAAAAATTCACCCCTCCACTTT. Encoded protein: CASSLRIGQGAKNSPLHF.

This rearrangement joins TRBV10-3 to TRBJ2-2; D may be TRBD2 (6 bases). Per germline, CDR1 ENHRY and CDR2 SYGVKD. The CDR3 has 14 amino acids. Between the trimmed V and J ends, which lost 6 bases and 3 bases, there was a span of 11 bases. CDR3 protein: CAIRAGADTGELFF. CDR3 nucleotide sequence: TGTGCCATCAGAGCGGGCGCGGACACCGGGGAGCTGTTTTTT.

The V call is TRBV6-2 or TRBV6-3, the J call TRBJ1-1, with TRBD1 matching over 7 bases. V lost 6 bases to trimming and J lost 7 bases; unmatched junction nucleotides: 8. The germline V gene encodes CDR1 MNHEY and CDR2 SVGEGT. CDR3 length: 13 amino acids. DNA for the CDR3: TGTGCCAGCAGCTCGACAGGGCTTGGTGAAGCTTTCTTT. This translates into CASSSTGLGEAFF.

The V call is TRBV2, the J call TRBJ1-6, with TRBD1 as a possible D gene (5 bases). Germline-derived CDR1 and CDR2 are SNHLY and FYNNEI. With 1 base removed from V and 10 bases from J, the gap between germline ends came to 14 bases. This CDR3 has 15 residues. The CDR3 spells CASSEVGTVGSPLHF. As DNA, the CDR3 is TGTGCCAGCAGTGAAGTCGGGACCGTTGGGTCACCCCTCCACTTT.

CDR3 DNA: TGTGCCTGGGCGAGGGAAAACACCGGGGAGCTGTTTTTT. Translating it yields CAWARENTGELFF. The chain joins TRBV30 to TRBJ2-2; tentative D call: TRBD2 (5 bases). The CDR3 has 13 amino acids. Germline CDR1 is GTSNPN and CDR2 is SVGIG (reference sequence). The V and J ends lost 5 bases and 2 bases respectively, with 9 bases between them. The whole variable domain, filled in from reference TRBV30 and TRBJ2-2, reads SQTIHQWPATLVQPVGSPLSLECTVEGTSNPNLYWYRQAAGRGLQLLFYSVGIGQISSEVPQNLSASRPQDRQFILSSKKLLLSDSGFYLCAWARENTGELFFGEGSRLTVL.